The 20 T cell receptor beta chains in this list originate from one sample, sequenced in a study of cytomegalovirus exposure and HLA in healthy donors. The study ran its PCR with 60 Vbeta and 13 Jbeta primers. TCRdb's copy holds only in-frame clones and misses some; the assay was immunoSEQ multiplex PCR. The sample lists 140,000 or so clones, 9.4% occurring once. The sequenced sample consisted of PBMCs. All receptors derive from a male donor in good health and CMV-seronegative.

CDR3 residues: CAWSPIFGTSGSVYEQYF. Here the CDR3 DNA reads TGTGCCTGGTCCCCCATCTTCGGGACTAGCGGGAGTGTGTACGAGCAGTACTTC. V usage is TRBV30 and J usage is TRBJ2-7; 14 positions match TRBD2. The V gene end was trimmed by 5 bases and the J gene end by 4 bases; junction bases not matched to a gene: 16. CDR3 length equals 18 residues. Germline loops: CDR1 GTSNPN, CDR2 SVGIG (reference sequence).

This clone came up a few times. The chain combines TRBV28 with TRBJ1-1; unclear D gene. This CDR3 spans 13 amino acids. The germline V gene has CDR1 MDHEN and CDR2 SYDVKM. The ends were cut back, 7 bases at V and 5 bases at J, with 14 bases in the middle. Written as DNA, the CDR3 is TGTGCCAGCAAGGGTCAAGCGGGGACTGAAGCTTTCTTT. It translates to CASKGQAGTEAFF.

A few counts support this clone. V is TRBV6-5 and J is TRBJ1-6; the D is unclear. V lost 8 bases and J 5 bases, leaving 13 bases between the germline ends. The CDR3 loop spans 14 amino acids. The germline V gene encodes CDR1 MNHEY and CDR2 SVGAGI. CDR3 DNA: TGTGCCAGCCAGGCAGGATGGAATAATTCACCCCTCCACTTT. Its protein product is CASQAGWNNSPLHF.

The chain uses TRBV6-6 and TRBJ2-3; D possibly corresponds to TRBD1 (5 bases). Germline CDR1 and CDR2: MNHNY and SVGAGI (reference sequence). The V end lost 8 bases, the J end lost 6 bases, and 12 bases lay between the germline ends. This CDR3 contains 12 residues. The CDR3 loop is CASHQGADTQYF. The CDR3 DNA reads TGTGCCAGCCACCAGGGTGCGGATACGCAGTATTTT.

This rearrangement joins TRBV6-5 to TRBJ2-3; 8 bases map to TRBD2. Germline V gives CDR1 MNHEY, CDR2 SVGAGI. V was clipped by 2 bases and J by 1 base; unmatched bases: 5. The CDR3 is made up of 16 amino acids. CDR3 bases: TGTGCCAGCAGTTACAAGCGGGGGATCCGCACAGATACGCAGTATTTT. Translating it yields CASSYKRGIRTDTQYF.

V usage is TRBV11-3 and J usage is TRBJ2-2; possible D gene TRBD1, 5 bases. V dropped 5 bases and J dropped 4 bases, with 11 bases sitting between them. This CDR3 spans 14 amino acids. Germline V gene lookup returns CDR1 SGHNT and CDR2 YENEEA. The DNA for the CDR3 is TGTGCCAGCAGCCCAGGGTCGAGCACCGGGGAGCTGTTTTTT. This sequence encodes CASSPGSSTGELFF.

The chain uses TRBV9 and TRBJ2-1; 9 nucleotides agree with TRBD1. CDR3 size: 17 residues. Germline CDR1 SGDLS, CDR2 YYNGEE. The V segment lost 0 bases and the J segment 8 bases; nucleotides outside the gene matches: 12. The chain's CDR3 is CASSVEQGATLMDEQFF. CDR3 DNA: TGTGCCAGCAGCGTAGAACAGGGGGCTACACTGATGGATGAGCAGTTCTTC.

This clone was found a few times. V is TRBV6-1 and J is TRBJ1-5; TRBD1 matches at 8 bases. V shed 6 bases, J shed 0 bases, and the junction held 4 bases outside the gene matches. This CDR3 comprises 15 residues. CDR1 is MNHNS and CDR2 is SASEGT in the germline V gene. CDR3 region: CASRDREASNQPQHF. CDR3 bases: TGTGCCAGCAGGGACAGGGAGGCTAGCAATCAGCCCCAGCATTTT.

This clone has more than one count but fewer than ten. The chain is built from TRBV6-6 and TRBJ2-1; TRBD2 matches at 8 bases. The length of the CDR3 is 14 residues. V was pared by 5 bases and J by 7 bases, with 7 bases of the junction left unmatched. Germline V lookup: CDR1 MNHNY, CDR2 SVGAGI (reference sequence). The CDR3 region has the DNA TGTGCCAGCAGTGTCGGGACTAGGGCGAATGAGCAGTTCTTC. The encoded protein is CASSVGTRANEQFF.

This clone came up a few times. CDR3 loop: CASSPASRGYEQYF. CDR3 DNA sequence: TGTGCCAGCTCACCGGCCAGCAGGGGTTACGAGCAGTACTTC. This chain connects TRBV18 to TRBJ2-7, with D perhaps matching TRBD1 (6 bases). The CDR3 has 14 amino acids. V shed 3 bases and J shed 4 bases, with 13 bases lying between them. The germline V gene encodes CDR1 KGHSH and CDR2 LQKENI. The full variable domain, with the rest looked up from reference TRBV18 and TRBJ2-7, is NAGVMQNPRHLVRRRGQEARLRCSPMKGHSHVYWYRQLPEEGLKFMVYLQKENIIDESGMPKERFSAEFPKEGPSILRIQQVVRGDSAAYFCASSPASRGYEQYFGPGTRLTVT.

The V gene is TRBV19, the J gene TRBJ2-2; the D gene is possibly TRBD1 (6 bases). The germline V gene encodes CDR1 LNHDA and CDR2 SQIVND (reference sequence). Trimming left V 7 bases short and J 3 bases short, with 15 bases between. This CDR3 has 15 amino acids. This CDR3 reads CASTPADSYTGELFF. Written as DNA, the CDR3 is TGTGCCAGTACCCCTGCGGACAGCTACACCGGGGAGCTGTTTTTT. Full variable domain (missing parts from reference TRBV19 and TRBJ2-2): DGGITQSPKYLFRKEGQNVTLSCEQNLNHDAMYWYRQDPGQGLRLIYYSQIVNDFQKGDIAEGYSVSREKKESFPLTVTSAQKNPTAFYLCASTPADSYTGELFFGEGSRLTVL.

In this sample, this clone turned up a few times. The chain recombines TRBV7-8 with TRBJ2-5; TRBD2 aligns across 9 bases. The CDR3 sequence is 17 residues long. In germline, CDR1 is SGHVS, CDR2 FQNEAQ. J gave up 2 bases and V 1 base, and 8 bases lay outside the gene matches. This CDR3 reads CASSLVLAGGWQETQYF. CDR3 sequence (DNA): TGTGCCAGCAGCTTAGTCCTCGCGGGAGGGTGGCAAGAGACCCAGTACTTC.

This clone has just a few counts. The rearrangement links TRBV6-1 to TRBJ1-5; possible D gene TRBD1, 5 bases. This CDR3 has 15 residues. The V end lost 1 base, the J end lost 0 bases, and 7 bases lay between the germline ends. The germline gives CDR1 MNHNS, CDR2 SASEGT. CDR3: CASSEDRYSNQPQHF. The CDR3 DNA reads TGTGCCAGCAGTGAAGACAGGTATAGCAATCAGCCCCAGCATTTT.

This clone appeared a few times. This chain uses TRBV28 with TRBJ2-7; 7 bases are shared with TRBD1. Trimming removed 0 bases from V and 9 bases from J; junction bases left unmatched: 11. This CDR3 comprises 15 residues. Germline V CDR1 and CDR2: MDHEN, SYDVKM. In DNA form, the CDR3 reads TGTGCCAGCAGTTTATGGGGGACAGTTAGGTCGGCGCAGTACTTC. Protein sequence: CASSLWGTVRSAQYF.

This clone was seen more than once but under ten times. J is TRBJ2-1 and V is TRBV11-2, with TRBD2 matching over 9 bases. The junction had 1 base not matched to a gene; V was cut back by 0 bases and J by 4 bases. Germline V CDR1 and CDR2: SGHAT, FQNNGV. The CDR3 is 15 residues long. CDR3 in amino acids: CASSLEAGGYNEQFF. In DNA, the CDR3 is TGTGCCAGCAGCTTAGAGGCGGGGGGGTACAATGAGCAGTTCTTC.

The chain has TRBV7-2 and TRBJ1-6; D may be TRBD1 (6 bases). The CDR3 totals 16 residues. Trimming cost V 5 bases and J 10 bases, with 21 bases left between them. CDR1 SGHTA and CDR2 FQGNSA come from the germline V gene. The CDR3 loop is CASSNSPGGPGSPLHF. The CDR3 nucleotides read TGTGCCAGCAGCAACTCACCGGGGGGCCCAGGGTCACCCCTCCACTTT.

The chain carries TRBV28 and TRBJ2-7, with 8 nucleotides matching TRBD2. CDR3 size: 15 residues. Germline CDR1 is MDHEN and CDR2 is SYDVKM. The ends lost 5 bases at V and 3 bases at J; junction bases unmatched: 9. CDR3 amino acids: CASSNALAGGYEQYF. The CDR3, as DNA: TGTGCCAGCAGTAACGCCCTTGCGGGAGGCTACGAGCAGTACTTC.

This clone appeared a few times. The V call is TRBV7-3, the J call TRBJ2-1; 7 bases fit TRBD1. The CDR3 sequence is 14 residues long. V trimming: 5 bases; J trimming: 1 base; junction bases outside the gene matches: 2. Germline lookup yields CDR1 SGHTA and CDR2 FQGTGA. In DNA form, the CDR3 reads TGTGCCAGCAGCCAGGGGGTATCCTACAATGAGCAGTTCTTC. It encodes CASSQGVSYNEQFF.

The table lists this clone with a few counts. The CDR3: CSARSRETQYF. In nucleotides, the CDR3 is TGCAGTGCTAGATCGAGAGAGACCCAGTACTTC. The chain couples TRBV20-1 to TRBJ2-5; D call uncertain. Trimming removed 2 bases at V and 4 bases at J, with 5 bases between. The germline CDR1 and CDR2 sequences are DFQATT and SNEGSKA (reference sequence). The CDR3 sequence is 11 residues long.

The CDR3 sequence: CASSLVPGNTEAFF. The CDR3 nucleotides read TGCGCCAGCAGCTTGGTGCCGGGGAACACTGAAGCTTTCTTT. V and J are TRBV5-1 and TRBJ1-1, with no clear D. The CDR3 extends over 14 amino acids. V was shortened by 0 bases and J by 1 base, with 7 bases between the two germline ends. The germline V gene has CDR1 SGHRS and CDR2 YFSETQ.